This TCR beta chain comes out of a study of T cells in tuberculosis. The repertoire was sequenced with immunoSEQ multiplex PCR; TCRdb's copy has only in-frame clones and lacks some. The sample lists 45,000 or so clones; nearly 97% were seen once. Tuberculin skin test and IGRA determined adolescents' latent tuberculosis status at entry. Notes on this clone: Its target is not known.

Study results and limitations: Active tuberculosis TCR-alpha repertoires lay closer to GMM-specific TCRs than IGRA-negative controls, suggesting clonal expansion.

What was sequenced was PBMCs. The clonotype was recovered from a donor between 5 and 29 years old with latent tuberculosis or without tuberculosis infection.

CDR3 in DNA: TGTGCCAGCAGCAACAGGGGGCTTTGGGGAAACACCATATATTTT. As protein: CASSNRGLWGNTIYF. V and J are TRBV21-1 and TRBJ1-3; the DNA was not used to check the table's D call, TRBD1. TRBV21-1 is a pseudogene locus. The CDR3 totals 15 residues.